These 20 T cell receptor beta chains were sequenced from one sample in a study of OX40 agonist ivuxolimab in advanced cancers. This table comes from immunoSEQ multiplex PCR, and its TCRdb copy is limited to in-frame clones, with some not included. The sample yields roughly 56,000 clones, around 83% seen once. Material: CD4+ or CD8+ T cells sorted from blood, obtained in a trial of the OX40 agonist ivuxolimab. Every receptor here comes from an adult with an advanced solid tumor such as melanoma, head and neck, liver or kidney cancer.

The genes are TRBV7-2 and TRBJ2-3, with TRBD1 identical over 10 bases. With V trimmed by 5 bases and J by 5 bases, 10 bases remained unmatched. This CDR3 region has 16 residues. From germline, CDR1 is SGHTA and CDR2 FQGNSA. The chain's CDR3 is CASSLTTGGARDTQYF. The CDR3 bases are TGTGCCAGCAGCCTAACGACAGGGGGCGCGAGAGATACGCAGTATTTT.

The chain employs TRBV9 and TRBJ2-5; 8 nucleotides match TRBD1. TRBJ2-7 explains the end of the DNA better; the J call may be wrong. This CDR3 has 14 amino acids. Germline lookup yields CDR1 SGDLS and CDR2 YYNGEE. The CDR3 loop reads CASSVGDRGYEQYF. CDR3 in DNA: TGTGCCAGCAGCGTAGGTGACAGGGGATACGAGCAGTACTTC.

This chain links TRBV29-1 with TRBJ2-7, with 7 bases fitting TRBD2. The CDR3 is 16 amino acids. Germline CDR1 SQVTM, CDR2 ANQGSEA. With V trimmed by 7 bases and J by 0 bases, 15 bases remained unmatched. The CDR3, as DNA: TGCAGCGCCGAAGTGAGGCGGGACTACATCTCCTACGAGCAGTACTTC. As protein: CSAEVRRDYISYEQYF.

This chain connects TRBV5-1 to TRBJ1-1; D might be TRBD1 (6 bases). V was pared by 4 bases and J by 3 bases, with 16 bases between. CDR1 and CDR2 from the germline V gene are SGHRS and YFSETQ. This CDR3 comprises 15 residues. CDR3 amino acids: CASSQRWGGDTEAFF. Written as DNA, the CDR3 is TGCGCCAGCAGCCAACGTTGGGGGGGCGACACTGAAGCTTTCTTT.

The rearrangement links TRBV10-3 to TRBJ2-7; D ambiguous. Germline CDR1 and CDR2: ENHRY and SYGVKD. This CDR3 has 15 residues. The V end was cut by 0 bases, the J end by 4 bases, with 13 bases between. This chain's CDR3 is CAISESGGPPYEQYF. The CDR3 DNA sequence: TGTGCCATCAGTGAGTCAGGCGGCCCCCCTTACGAGCAGTACTTC.

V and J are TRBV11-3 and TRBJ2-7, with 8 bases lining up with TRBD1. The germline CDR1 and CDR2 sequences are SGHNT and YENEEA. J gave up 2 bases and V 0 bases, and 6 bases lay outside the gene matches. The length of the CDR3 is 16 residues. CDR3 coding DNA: TGTGCCAGCAGCTTAGACGGGACAGGTCAGGCCTACGAGCAGTACTTC. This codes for CASSLDGTGQAYEQYF.

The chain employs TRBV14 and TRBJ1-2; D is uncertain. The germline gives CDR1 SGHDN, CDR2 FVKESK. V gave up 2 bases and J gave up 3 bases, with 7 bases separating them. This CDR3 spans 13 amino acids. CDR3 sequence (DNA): TGTGCCAGCAGCCAACGGACGTACTATGGCTACACCTTC. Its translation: CASSQRTYYGYTF.

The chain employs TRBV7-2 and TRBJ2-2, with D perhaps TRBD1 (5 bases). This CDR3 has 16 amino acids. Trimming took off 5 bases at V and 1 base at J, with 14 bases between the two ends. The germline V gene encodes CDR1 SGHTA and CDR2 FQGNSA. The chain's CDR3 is CASSPAAGWNTGELFF. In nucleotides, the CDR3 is TGTGCCAGCAGCCCGGCGGCAGGGTGGAACACCGGGGAGCTGTTTTTT.

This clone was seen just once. The CDR3 sequence is CASSRDYEQYF. The CDR3, as DNA: TGTGCCAGCAGCAGGGATTACGAGCAGTACTTC. V is TRBV11-3 and J is TRBJ2-7; D not resolved. With 5 bases removed from V and 4 bases from J, the gap between germline ends came to 6 bases. CDR3 length equals 11 residues. The germline V gene has CDR1 SGHNT and CDR2 YENEEA.

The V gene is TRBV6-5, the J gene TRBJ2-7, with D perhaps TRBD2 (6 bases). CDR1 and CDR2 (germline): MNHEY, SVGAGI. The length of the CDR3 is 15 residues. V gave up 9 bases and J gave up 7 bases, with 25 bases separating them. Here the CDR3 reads CASSPGEGGGGEQYF. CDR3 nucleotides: TGTGCCAGTTCCCCCGGGGAAGGCGGAGGAGGGGAGCAGTACTTC.

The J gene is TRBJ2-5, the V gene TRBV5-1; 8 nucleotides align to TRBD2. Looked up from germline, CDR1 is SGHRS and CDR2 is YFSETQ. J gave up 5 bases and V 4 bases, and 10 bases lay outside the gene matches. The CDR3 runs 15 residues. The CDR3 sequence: CASSREGEPRETQYF. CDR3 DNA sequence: TGCGCCAGCAGCCGGGAGGGGGAGCCCCGGGAGACCCAGTACTTC.

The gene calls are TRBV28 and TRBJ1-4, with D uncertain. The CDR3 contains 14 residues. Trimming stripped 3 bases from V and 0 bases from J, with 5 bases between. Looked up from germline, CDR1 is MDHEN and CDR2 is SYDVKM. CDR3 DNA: TGTGCCAGCAGTTTCACCGCAACTAATGAAAAACTGTTTTTT. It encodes CASSFTATNEKLFF.

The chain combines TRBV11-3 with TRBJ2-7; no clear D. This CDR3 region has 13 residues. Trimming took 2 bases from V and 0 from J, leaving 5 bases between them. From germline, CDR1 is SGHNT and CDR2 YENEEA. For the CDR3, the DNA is TGTGCCAGCAGCTTACCCATCTCCTACGAGCAGTACTTC. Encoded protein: CASSLPISYEQYF. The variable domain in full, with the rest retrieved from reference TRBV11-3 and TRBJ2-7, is EAGVVQSPRYKIIEKKQPVAFWCNPISGHNTLYWYLQNLGQGPELLIRYENEEAVDDSQLPKDRFSAERLKGVDSTLKIQPAELGDSAVYLCASSLPISYEQYFGPGTRLTVT.

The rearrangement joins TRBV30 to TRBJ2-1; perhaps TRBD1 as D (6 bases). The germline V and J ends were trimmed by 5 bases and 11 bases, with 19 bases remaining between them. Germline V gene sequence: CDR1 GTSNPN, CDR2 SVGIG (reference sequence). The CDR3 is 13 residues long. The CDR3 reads CAWGWGRTDKQFF. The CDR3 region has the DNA TGTGCCTGGGGGTGGGGTAGGACAGACAAGCAGTTCTTC.

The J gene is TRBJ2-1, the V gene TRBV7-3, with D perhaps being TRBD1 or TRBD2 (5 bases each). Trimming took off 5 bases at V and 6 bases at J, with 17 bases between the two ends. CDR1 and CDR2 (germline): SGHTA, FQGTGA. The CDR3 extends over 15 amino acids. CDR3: CASSPVRGEGNEQFF. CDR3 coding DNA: TGTGCCAGCAGCCCCGTGAGGGGAGAGGGCAATGAGCAGTTCTTC. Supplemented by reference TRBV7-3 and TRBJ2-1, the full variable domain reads GAGVSQTPSNKVTEKGKYVELRCDPISGHTALYWYRQSLGQGPEFLIYFQGTGAADDSGLPNDRFFAVRPEGSVSTLKIQRTERGDSAVYLCASSPVRGEGNEQFFGPGTRLTVL.

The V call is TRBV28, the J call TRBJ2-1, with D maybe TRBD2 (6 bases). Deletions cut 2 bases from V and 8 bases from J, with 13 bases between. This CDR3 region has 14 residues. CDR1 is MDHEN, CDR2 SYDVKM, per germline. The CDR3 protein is CASSLGGSADEQFF. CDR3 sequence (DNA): TGTGCCAGCAGTTTAGGGGGGTCAGCGGATGAGCAGTTCTTC.

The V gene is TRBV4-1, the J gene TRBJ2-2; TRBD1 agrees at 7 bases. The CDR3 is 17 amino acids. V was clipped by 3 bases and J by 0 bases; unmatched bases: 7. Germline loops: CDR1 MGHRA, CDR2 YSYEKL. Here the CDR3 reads CASSHRDRPTNTGELFF. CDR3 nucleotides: TGCGCCAGCAGCCACAGGGACAGACCTACGAACACCGGGGAGCTGTTTTTT.

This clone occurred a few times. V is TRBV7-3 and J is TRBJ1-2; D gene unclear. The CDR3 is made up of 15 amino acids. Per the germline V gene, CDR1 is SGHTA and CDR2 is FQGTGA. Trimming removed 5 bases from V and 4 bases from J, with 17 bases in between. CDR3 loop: CASSAYPGTAYGYTF. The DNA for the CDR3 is TGTGCCAGCAGCGCCTACCCCGGAACAGCCTATGGCTACACCTTC.

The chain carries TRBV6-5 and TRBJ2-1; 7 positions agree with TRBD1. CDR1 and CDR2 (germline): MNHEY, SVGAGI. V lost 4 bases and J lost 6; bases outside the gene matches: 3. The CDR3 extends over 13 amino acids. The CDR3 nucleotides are TGTGCCAGCAGTTGGGGACAGTTCAATGAGCAGTTCTTC. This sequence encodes CASSWGQFNEQFF.

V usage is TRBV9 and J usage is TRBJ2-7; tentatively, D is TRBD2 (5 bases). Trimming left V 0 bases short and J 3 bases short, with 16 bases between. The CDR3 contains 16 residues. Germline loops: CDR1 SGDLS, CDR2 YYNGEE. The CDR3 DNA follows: TGTGCCAGCAGCGTAGATGGCGGGCAGTCAGTCTACGAGCAGTACTTC. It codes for CASSVDGGQSVYEQYF. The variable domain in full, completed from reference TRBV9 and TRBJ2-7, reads DSGVTQTPKHLITATGQRVTLRCSPRSGDLSVYWYQQSLDQGLQFLIQYYNGEERAKGNILERFSAQQFPDLHSELNLSSLELGDSALYFCASSVDGGQSVYEQYFGPGTRLTVT.